Sequencing of this T cell receptor beta chain was carried out in a study of shared clonotypes between healthy human individuals. Points on this clone: What it binds is unknown.

Between the trimmed V and J ends, which lost 4 bases and 2 bases, there was a span of 11 bases. Germline V CDR1 and CDR2: MGHRA, YSYEKL. The CDR3 is 15 residues long. Selected positively for CCR7 and CD45RO-negative, naive CD8 cells excluded terminally differentiated effector memory CD45RA+ cells. It was roughly 190 ng DNA, about 30,000 T cell genomes, that sorted-subset replicate PCRs used. Some clones are missing from TCRdb's copy, which holds only in-frame ones; the method was immunoSEQ multiplex PCR. The sample has 1.5 million to 2.5 million clones; over 85% are singletons. Study results and caveats: Genetic and exposure-history diversity was limited by the few donors. The authors sampled blood alone, and tissue repertoires likely differ.

Source material: naive CD8+ T cells sorted from blood. The TCR was taken from a man aged 18 to 30 in good health. The rearrangement links TRBV4-1 to TRBJ1-4; D call uncertain. The CDR3 spells CASSREMPTNEKLFF. The DNA for the CDR3 is TGCGCCAGCAGCCGAGAGATGCCTACTAATGAAAAACTGTTTTTT.